The present entry profiles one T cell receptor (beta chain) with its context. The antigen is undetermined. Trimming at V came to 2 bases and at J to 4 bases, leaving 5 bases not matched to a gene. Germline CDR1 and CDR2: DFQATT and SNEGSKA (reference sequence). The CDR3 covers 14 residues. These data come from a study of T-cell memory formation after mild COVID-19. Notes on the study in general: In pre-infection memory, a portion of responding clones appeared, which suggested that cross-reactive memory joined.

TCRdb re-analysed the 5' RACE reads in MiXCR, keeping a single row per CDR3 protein. This sample yields 350,000 to 500,000 distinct CDR3 sequences, of which under 25% are seen a single time; roughly 13% belongs to the top ten. The receptor was derived from an adult woman who had mild COVID-19 (a few samples of this study predate the infection). Cell type and time point are not known. Sequenced material: PBMCs or a T cell subset sorted from them (not recorded which). The rearrangement links TRBV20-1 to TRBJ1-5; 7 nucleotides agree with TRBD1. CDR3 coding DNA: TGCAGTGCTAGATCGACAGGGCTTAATCAGCCCCAGCATTTT. This codes for CSARSTGLNQPQHF.